The entry below describes one TCR beta chain. Produced via immunoSEQ multiplex PCR; TCRdb's table is partial and in-frame only. The table has 200,000 to 250,000 clones, roughly 94% seen once. Trimming took off 4 bases at V and 12 bases at J, with 18 bases between the two ends. This CDR3 has 13 residues. Germline assignment: CDR1 SGHRS and CDR2 YFSETQ. This entry belongs to a study of T cell responses to AZD1222 COVID-19 vaccine. The rearrangement joins TRBV5-1 to TRBJ2-3; D is possibly TRBD1 (6 bases). Source: peripheral blood, taken 28 days after the second dose of the MenACWY control vaccine. The source is an adult who received the MenACWY meningococcal vaccine as a control. CDR3 loop: CASSPGGGATQYF. In nucleotides, the CDR3 is TGCGCCAGCAGCCCTGGTGGGGGCGCTACCCAGTATTTT.